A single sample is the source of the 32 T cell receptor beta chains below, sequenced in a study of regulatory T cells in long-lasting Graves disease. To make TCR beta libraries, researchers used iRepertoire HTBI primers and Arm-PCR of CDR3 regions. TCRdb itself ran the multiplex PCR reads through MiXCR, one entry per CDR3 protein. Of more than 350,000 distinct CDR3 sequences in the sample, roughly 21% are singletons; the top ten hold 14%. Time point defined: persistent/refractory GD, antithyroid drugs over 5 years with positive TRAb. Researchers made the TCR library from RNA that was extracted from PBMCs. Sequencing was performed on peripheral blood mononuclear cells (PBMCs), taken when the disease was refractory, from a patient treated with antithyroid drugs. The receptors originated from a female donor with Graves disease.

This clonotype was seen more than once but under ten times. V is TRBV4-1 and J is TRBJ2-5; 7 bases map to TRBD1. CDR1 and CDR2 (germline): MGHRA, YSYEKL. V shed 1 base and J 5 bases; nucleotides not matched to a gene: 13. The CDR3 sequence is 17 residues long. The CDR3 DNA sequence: TGCGCCAGCAGCCAAGCCGGGGACAGCCTGGGGCTCGAGACCCAGTACTTC. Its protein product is CASSQAGDSLGLETQYF.

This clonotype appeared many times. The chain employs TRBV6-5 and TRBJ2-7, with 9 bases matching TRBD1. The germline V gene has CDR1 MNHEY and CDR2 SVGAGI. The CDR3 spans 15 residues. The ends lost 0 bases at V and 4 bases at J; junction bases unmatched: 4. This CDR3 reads CASSYSTGGRYEQYF. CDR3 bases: TGTGCCAGCAGTTACTCGACAGGGGGAAGGTACGAGCAGTACTTC.

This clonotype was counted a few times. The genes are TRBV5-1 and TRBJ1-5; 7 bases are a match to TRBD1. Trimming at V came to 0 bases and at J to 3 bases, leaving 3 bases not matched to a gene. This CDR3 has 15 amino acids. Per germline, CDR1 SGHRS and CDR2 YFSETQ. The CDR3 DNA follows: TGCGCCAGCAGCTTGGGGGACAGCCCCAATCAGCCCCAGCATTTT. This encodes CASSLGDSPNQPQHF.

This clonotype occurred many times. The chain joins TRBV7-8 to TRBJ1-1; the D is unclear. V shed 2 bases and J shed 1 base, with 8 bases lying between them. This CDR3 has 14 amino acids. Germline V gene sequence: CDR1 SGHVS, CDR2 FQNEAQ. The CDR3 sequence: CASSLLPRNTEAFF. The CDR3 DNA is TGTGCCAGCAGCTTACTGCCCAGGAACACTGAAGCTTTCTTT.

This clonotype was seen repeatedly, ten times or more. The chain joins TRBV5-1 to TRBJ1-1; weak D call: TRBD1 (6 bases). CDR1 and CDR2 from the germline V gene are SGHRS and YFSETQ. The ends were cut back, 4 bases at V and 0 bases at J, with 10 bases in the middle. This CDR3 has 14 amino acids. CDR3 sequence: CASSLGHLNTEAFF. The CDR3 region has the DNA TGCGCCAGCAGCCTGGGACATCTGAACACTGAAGCTTTCTTT.

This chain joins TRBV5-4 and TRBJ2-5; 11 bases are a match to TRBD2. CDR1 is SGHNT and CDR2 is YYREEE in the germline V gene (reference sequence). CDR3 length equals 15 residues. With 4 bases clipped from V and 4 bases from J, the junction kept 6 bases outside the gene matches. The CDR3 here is CASSATSGTRETQYF. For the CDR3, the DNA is TGTGCCAGCAGCGCGACTAGCGGGACCCGAGAGACCCAGTACTTC. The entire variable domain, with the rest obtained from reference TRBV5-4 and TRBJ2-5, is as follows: ETGVTQSPTHLIKTRGQQVTLRCSSQSGHNTVSWYQQALGQGPQFIFQYYREEENGRGNFPPRFSGLQFPNYSSELNVNALELDDSALYLCASSATSGTRETQYFGPGTRLLVL.

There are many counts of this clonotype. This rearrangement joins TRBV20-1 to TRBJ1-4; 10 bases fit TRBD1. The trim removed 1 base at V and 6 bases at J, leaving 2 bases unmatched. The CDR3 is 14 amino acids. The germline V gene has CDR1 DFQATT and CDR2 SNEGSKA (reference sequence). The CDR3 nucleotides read TGCAGTGCTAGAGCCGGGACAGGGGATGAAAAACTGTTTTTT. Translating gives CSARAGTGDEKLFF.

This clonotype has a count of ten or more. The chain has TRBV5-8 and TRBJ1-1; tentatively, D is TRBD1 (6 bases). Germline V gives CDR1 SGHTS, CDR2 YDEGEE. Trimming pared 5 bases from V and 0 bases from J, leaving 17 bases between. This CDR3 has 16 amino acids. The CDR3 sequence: CASSKKDRRMNTEAFF. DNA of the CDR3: TGTGCCAGCAGTAAGAAAGACAGGCGGATGAACACTGAAGCTTTCTTT.

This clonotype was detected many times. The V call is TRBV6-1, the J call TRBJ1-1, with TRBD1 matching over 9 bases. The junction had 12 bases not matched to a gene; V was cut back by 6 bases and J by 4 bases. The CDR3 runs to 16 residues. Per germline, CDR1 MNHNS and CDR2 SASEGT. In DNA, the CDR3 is TGTGCCAGCAGGGGAAAACAGGGGGCGTGGAGCACTGAAGCTTTCTTT. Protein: CASRGKQGAWSTEAFF.

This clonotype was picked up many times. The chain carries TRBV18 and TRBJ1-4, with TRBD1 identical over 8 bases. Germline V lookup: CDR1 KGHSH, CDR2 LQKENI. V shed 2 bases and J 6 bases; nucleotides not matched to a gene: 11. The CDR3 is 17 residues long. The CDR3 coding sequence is TGTGCCAGCTCACCAAAGGGACAGGATCGAGGAGATGAAAAACTGTTTTTT. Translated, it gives CASSPKGQDRGDEKLFF.

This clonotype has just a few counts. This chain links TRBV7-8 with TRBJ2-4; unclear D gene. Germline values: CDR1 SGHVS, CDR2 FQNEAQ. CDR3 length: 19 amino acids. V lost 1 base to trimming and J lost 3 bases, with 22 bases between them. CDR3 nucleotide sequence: TGTGCCAGCAGCTTAGAGCCCTTAATAGGAGCACTAAACAAAAACATTCAGTACTTC. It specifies CASSLEPLIGALNKNIQYF. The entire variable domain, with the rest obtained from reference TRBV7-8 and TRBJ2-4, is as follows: GAGVSQSPRYKVAKRGQDVALRCDPISGHVSLFWYQQALGQGPEFLTYFQNEAQLDKSGLPSDRFFAERPEGSVSTLKIQRTQQEDSAVYLCASSLEPLIGALNKNIQYFGAGTRLSVL.

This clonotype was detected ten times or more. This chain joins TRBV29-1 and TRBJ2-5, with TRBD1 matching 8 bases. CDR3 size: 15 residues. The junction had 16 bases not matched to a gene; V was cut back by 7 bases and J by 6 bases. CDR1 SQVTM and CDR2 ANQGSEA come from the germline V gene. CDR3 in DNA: TGCAGCGCTATCCGACAGGGGACGTCGCCACAGACCCAGTACTTC. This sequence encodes CSAIRQGTSPQTQYF.

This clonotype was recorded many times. This CDR3 is CASSQGGREAFF. The CDR3 DNA reads as TGTGCCAGCAGCCAAGGCGGCAGGGAAGCTTTCTTT. The chain combines TRBV3-1 with TRBJ1-1; the D is unclear. The CDR3 loop spans 12 amino acids. Per the germline V gene, CDR1 is LGHDT and CDR2 is YNNKEL (reference sequence). Trimming took 1 base from V and 8 from J, leaving 8 bases between them.

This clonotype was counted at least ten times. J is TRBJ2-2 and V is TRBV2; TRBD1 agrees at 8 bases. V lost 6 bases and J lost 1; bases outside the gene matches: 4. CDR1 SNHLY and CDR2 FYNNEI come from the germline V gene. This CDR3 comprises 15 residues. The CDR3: CASRLDRVNTGELFF. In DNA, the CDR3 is TGTGCCAGCAGATTGGACAGGGTGAACACCGGGGAGCTGTTTTTT.

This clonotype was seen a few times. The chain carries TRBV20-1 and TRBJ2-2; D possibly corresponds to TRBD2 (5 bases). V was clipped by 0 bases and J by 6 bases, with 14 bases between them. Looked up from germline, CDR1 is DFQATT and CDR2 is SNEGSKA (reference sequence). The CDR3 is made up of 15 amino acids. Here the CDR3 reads CSARDGEGSPGELFF. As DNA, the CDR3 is TGCAGTGCTAGAGATGGAGAAGGGAGCCCCGGGGAGCTGTTTTTT.

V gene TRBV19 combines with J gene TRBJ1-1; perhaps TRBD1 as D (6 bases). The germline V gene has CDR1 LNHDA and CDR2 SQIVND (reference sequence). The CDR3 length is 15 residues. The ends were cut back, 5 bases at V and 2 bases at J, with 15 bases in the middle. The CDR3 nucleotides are TGTGCCAGTAGTGGGACACAGTCCCACAACACTGAAGCTTTCTTT. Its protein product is CASSGTQSHNTEAFF.

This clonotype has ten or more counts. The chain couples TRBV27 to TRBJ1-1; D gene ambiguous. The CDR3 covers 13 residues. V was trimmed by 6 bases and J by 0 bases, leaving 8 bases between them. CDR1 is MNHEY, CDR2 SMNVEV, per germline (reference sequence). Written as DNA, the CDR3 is TGTGCCAGCAGACCGACGGTGAACACTGAAGCTTTCTTT. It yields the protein CASRPTVNTEAFF.

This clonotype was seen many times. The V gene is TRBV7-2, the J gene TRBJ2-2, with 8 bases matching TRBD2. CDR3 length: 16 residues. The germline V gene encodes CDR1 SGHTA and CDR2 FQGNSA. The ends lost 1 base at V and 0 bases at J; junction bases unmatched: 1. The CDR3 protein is CASSLGTSSNTGELFF. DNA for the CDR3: TGTGCCAGCAGCTTAGGGACTAGCTCGAACACCGGGGAGCTGTTTTTT.

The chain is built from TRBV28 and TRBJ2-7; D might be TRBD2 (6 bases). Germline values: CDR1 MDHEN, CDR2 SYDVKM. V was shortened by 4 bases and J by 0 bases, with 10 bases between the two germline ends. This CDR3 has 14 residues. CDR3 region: CASSSSDSSYEQYF. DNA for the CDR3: TGTGCCAGCAGTTCTAGCGACAGCTCCTACGAGCAGTACTTC.

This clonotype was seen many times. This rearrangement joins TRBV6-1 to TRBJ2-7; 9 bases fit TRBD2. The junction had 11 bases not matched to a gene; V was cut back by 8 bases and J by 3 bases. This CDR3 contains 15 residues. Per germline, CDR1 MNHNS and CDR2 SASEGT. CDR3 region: CASWGGRAPSYEQYF. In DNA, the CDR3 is TGTGCCAGCTGGGGCGGGAGGGCCCCGAGCTACGAGCAGTACTTC.

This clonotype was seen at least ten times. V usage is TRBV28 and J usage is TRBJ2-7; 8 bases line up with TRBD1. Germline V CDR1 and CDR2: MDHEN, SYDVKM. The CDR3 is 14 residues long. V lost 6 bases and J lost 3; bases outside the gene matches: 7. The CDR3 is CASREGTGLYEQYF. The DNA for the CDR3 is TGTGCCAGCAGAGAAGGGACAGGACTCTACGAGCAGTACTTC.

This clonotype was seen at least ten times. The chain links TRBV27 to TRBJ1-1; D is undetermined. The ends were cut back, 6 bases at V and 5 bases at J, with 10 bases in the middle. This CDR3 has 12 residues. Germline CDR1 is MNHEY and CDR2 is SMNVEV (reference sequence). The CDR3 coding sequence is TGTGCCAGCAGCTATACAGTAACTGAAGCTTTCTTT. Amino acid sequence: CASSYTVTEAFF.

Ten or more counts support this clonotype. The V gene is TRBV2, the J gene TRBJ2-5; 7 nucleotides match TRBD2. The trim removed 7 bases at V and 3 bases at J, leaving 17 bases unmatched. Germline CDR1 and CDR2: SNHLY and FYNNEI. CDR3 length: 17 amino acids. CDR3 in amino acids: CASTVPGVGTTKETQYF. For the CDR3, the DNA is TGTGCCAGCACCGTTCCGGGAGTCGGGACTACAAAAGAGACCCAGTACTTC. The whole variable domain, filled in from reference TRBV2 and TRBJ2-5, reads EPEVTQTPSHQVTQMGQEVILRCVPISNHLYFYWYRQILGQKVEFLVSFYNNEISEKSEIFDDQFSVERPDGSNFTLKIRSTKLEDSAMYFCASTVPGVGTTKETQYFGPGTRLLVL.

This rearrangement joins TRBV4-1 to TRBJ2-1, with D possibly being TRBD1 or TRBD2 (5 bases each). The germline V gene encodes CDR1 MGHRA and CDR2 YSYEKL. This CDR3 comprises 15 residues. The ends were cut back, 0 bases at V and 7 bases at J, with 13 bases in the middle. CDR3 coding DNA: TGCGCCAGCAGCCAAGAGGAGGTGGGGCAAAATGAGCAGTTCTTC. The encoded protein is CASSQEEVGQNEQFF.

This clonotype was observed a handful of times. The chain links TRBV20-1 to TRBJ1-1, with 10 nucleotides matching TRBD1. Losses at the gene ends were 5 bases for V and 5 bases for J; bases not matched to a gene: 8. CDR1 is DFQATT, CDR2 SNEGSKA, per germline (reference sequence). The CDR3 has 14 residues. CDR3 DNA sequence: TGCAGTGCTCCAGTGGAGGACAGGGGGACTGAAGCTTTCTTT. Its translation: CSAPVEDRGTEAFF.

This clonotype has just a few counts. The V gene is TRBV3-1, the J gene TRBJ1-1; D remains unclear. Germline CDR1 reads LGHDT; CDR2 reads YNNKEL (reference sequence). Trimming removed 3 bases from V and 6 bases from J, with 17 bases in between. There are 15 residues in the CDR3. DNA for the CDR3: TGTGCCAGCAGCCACACAAGGACGGCAGGTGCTGAAGCTTTCTTT. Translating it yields CASSHTRTAGAEAFF.

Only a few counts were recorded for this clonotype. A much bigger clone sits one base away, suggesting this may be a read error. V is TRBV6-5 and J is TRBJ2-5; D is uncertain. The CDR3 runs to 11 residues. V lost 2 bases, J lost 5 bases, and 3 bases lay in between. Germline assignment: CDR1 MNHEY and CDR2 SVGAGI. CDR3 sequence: CASSYAETQYF. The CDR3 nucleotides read TGTGCCAGCAGTTACGCGGAGACCCAGTACTTC.

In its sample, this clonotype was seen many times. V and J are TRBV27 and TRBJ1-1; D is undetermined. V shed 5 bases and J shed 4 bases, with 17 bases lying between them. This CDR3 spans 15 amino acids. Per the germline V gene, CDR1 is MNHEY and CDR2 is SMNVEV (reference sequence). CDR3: CASSTPQKGGTEAFF. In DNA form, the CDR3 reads TGTGCCAGCAGTACCCCGCAGAAGGGCGGCACTGAAGCTTTCTTT.

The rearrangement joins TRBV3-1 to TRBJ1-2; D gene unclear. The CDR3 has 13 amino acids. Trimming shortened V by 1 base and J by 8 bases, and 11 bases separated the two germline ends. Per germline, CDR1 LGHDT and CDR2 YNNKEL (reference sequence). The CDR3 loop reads CASSQGPETGYTF. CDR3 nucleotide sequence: TGTGCCAGCAGCCAAGGACCCGAAACAGGCTACACCTTC. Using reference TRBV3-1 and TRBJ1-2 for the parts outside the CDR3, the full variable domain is DTAVSQTPKYLVTQMGNDKSIKCEQNLGHDTMYWYKQDSKKFLKIMFSYNNKELIINETVPNRFSPKSPDKAHLNLHINSLELGDSAVYFCASSQGPETGYTFGSGTRLTVV.

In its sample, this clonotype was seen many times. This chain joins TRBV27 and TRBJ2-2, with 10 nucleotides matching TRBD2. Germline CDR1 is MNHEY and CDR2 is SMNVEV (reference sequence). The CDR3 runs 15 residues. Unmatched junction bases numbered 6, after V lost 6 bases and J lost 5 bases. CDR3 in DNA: TGTGCCAGCAGAGGGACTAGCGTTGGGACCGGGGAGCTGTTTTTT. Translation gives CASRGTSVGTGELFF.

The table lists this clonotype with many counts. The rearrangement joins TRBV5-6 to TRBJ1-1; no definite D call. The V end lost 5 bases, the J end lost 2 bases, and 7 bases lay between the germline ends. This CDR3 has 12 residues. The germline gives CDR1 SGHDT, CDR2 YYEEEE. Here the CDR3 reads CASSSGNTEAFF. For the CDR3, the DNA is TGTGCCAGCAGTTCGGGCAACACTGAAGCTTTCTTT.

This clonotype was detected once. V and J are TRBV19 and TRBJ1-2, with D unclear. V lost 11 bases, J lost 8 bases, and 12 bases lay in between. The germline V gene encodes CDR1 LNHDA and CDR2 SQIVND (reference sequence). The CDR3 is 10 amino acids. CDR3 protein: CASANGGYTF. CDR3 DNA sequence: TGTGCCTCAGCGAATGGGGGCTACACCTTC.